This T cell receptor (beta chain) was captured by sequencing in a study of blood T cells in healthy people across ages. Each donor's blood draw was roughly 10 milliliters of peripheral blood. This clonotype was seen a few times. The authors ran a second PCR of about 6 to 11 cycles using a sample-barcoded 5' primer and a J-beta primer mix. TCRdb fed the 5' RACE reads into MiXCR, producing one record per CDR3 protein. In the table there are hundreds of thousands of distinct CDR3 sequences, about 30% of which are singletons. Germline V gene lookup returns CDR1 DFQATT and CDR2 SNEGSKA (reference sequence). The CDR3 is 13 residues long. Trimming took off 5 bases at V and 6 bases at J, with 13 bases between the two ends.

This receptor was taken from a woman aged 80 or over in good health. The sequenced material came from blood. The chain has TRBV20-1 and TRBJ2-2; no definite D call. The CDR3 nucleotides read TGCAGTGCTTCTGGCACCCGTCCCGGGGAGCTGTTTTTT. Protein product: CSASGTRPGELFF.